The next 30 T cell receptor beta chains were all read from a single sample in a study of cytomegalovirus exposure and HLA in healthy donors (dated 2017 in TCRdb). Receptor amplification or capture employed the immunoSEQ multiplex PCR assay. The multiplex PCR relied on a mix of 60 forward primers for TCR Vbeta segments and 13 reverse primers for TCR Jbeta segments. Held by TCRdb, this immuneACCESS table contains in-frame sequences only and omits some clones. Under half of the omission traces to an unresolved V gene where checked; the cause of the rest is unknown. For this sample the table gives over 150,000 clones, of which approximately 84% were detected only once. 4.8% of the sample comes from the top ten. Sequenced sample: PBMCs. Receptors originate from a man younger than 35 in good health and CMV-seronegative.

The CDR3 DNA reads as TGTGCCAGCAGTTTTTCCGACAGGTCGGACTCTGGAAACACCATATATTTT. Amino acids: CASSFSDRSDSGNTIYF. This rearrangement joins TRBV27 to TRBJ1-3; tentatively, D is TRBD1 (6 bases). The CDR3 is 17 residues long. V lost 3 bases to trimming and J lost 0 bases, with 15 bases between them. Germline loops: CDR1 MNHEY, CDR2 SMNVEV (reference sequence).

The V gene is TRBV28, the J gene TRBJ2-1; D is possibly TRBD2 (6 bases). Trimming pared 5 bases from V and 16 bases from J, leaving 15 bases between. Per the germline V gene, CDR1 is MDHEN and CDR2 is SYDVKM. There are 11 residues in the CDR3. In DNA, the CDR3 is TGTGCCAGCAGTGGTCTGACTAGTATATTCTTC. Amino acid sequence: CASSGLTSIFF.

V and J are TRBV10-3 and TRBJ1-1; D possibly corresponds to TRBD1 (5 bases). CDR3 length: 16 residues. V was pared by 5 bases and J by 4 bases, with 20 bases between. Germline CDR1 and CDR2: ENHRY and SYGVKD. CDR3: CAISSGRGSWSTEAFF. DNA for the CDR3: TGTGCCATCAGTTCTGGGAGGGGATCATGGAGCACTGAAGCTTTCTTT.

The CDR3: CASSLGDREPEQYF. The CDR3 DNA sequence: TGTGCCAGCAGCTTGGGAGACAGGGAGCCCGAGCAGTACTTC. The V and J genes are TRBV5-8 and TRBJ2-7; TRBD1 matches at 7 bases. CDR1 SGHTS and CDR2 YDEGEE come from the germline V gene. This CDR3 contains 14 residues. J gave up 6 bases and V 0 bases, and 6 bases lay outside the gene matches.

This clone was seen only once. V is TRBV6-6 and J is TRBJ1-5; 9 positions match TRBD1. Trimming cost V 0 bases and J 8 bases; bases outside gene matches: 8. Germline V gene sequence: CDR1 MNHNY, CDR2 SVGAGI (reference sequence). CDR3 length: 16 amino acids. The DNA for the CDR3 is TGTGCCAGCAGTTACTCAAGACAGGGGGGGAAAGAGCCCCAGCATTTT. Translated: CASSYSRQGGKEPQHF.

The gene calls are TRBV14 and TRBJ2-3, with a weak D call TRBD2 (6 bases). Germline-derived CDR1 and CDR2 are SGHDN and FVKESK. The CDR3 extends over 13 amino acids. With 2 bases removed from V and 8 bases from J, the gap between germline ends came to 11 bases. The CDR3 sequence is CASSQPPEGTQYF. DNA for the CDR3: TGTGCCAGCAGCCAACCTCCGGAGGGTACGCAGTATTTT.

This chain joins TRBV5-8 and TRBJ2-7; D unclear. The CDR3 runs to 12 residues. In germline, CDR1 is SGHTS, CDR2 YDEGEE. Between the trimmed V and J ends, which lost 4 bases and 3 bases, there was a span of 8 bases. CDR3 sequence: CASSPPGYEQYF. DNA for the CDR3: TGTGCCAGCAGCCCCCCGGGCTACGAGCAGTACTTC.

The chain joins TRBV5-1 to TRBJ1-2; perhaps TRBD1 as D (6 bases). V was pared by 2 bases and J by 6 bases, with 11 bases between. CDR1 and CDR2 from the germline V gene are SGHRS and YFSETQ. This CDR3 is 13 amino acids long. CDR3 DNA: TGCGCCAGCAGCTTTTGGACAGATGATGGCTACACCTTC. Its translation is CASSFWTDDGYTF. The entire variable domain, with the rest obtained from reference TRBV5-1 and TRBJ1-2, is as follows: KAGVTQTPRYLIKTRGQQVTLSCSPISGHRSVSWYQQTPGQGLQFLFEYFSETQRNKGNFPGRFSGRQFSNSRSEMNVSTLELGDSALYLCASSFWTDDGYTFGSGTRLTVV.

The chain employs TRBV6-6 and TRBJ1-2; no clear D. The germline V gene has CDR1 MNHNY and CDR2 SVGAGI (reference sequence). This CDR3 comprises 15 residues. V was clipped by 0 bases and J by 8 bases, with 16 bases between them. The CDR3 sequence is CASSYSIHPGKGYTF. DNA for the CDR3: TGTGCCAGCAGTTACTCGATACATCCTGGTAAAGGCTACACCTTC.

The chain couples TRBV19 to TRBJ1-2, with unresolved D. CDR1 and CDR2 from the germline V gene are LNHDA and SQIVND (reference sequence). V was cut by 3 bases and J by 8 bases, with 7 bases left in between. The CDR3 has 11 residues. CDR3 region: CASSIFQGYTF. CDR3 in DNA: TGTGCCAGTAGTATCTTCCAGGGCTACACCTTC.

The CDR3 here is CASRDGFSHQPQHF. CDR3 in DNA: TGTGCCAGTAGAGACGGGTTTTCGCATCAGCCCCAGCATTTT. The chain recombines TRBV19 with TRBJ1-5, with D unresolved. Germline V gene sequence: CDR1 LNHDA, CDR2 SQIVND (reference sequence). V lost 6 bases to trimming and J lost 5 bases, with 14 bases between them. The CDR3 totals 14 residues.

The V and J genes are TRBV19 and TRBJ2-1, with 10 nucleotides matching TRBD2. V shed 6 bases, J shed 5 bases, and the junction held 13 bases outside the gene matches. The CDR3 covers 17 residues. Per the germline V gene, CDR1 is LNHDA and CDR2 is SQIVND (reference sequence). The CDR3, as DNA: TGTGCCAGTAGCGAGACTAGCGGGCTAGGGGCTAACAATGAGCAGTTCTTC. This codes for CASSETSGLGANNEQFF.

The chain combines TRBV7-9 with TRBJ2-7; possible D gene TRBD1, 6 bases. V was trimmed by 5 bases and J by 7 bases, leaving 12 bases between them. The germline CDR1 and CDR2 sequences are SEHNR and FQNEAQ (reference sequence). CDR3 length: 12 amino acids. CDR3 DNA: TGTGCCAGCAGCGCAACAGGGCTGGAGCAGTACTTC. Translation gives CASSATGLEQYF.

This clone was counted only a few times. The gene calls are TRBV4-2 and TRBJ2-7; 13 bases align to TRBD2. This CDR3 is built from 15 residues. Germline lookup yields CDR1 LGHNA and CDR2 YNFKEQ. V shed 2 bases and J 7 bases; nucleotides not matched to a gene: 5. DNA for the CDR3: TGTGCCAGCAGCCAACGGACTAGCGGGAGTGGGGAGCAGTACTTC. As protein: CASSQRTSGSGEQYF.

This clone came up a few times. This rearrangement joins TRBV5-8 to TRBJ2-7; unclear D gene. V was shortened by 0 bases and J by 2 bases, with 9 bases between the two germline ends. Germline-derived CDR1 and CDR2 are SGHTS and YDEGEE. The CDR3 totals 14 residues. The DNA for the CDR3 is TGTGCCAGCAGCTTGGCCCTACCACCCTACGAGCAGTACTTC. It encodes CASSLALPPYEQYF. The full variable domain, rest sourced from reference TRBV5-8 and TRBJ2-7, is EAGVTQSPTHLIKTRGQQATLRCSPISGHTSVYWYQQALGLGLQFLLWYDEGEERNRGNFPPRFSGRQFPNYSSELNVNALELEDSALYLCASSLALPPYEQYFGPGTRLTVT.

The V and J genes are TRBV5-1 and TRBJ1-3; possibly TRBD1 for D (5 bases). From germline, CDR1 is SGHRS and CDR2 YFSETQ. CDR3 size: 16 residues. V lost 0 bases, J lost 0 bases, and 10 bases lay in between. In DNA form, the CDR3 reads TGCGCCAGCAGCTTGGGGAGGGGCTTCTCTGGAAACACCATATATTTT. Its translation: CASSLGRGFSGNTIYF. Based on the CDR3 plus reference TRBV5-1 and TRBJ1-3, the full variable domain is KAGVTQTPRYLIKTRGQQVTLSCSPISGHRSVSWYQQTPGQGLQFLFEYFSETQRNKGNFPGRFSGRQFSNSRSEMNVSTLELGDSALYLCASSLGRGFSGNTIYFGEGSWLTVV.

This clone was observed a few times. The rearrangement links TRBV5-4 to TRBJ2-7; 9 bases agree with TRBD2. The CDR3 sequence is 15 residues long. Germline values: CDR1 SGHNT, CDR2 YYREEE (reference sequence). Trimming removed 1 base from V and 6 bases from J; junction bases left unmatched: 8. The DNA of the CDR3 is TGTGCCAGCAGCTTGTCTCGCCTAGCGGGATCCGAGCAGTACTTC. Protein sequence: CASSLSRLAGSEQYF.

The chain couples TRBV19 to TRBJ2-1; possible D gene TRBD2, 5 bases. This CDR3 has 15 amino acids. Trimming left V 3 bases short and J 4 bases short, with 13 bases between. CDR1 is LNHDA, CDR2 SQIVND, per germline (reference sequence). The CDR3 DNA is TGTGCCAGTAGTATTCCTAGCCGCCGGTACAATGAGCAGTTCTTC. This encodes CASSIPSRRYNEQFF.

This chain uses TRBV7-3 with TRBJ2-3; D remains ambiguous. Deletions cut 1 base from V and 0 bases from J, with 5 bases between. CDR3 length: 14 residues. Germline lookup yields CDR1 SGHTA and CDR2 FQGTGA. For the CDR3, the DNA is TGTGCCAGCAGCTTAAGGGCTAGCACAGATACGCAGTATTTT. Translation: CASSLRASTDTQYF.

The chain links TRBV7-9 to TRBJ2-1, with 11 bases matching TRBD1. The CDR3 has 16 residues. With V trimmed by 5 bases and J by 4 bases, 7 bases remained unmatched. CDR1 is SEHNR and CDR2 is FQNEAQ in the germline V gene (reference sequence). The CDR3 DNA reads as TGTGCCAGCAGCCCCCCCGGGACAGGGGGTTACAATGAGCAGTTCTTC. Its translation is CASSPPGTGGYNEQFF.

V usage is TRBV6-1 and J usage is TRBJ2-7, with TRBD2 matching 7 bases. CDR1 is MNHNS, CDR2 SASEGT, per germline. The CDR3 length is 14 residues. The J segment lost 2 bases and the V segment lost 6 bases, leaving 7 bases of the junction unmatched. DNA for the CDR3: TGTGCCAGCAGACCCGGGACTACCACCTACGAGCAGTACTTC. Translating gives CASRPGTTTYEQYF.

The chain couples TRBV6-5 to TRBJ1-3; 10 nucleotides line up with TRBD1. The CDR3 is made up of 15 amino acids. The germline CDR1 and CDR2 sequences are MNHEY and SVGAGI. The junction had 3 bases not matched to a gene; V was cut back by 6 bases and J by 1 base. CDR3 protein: CASRTGQGSGNTIYF. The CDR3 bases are TGTGCCAGCAGAACGGGACAGGGGTCTGGAAACACCATATATTTT.

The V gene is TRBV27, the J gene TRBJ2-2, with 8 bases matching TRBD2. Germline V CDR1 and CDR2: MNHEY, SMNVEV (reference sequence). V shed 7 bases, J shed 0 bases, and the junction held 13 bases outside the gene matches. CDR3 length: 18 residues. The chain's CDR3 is CASTHGSGTLANTGELFF. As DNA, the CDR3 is TGTGCCAGCACCCATGGTAGCGGGACTTTAGCGAACACCGGGGAGCTGTTTTTT.

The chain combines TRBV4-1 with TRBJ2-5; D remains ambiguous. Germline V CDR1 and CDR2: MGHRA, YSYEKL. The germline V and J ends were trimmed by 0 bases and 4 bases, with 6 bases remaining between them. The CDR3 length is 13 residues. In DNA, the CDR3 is TGCGCCAGCAGCCAAGATAGCTTAGAGACCCAGTACTTC. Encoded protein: CASSQDSLETQYF.

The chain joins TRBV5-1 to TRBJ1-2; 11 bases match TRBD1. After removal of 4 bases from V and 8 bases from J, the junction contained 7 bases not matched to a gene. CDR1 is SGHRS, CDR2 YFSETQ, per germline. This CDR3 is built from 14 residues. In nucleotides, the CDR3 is TGCGCCAGCAGCCCGGACAGGGGGCAGGGAGGCTACACCTTC. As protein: CASSPDRGQGGYTF.

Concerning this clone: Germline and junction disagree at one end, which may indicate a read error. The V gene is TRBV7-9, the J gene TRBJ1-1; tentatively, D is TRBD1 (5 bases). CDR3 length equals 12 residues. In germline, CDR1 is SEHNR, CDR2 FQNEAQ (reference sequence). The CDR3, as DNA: TGTTCCAGCAGCTTCGGGACTAAGAAAGCTTTCTTT. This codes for CSSSFGTKKAFF.

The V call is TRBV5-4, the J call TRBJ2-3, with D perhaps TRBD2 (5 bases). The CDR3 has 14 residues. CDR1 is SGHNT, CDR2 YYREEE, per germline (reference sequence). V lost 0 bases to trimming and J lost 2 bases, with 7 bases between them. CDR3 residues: CASSLAGLTDTQYF. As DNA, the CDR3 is TGTGCCAGCAGCTTGGCAGGACTCACAGATACGCAGTATTTT.

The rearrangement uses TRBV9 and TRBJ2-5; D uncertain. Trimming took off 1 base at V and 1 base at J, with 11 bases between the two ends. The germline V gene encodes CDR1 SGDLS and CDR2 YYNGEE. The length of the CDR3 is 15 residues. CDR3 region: CASSVHSVIQETQYF. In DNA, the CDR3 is TGTGCCAGCAGCGTACATTCAGTAATCCAAGAGACCCAGTACTTC.

The CDR3 reads CASSTGGHSNQPQHF. In DNA form, the CDR3 reads TGCGCCAGCAGCACAGGGGGCCATAGCAATCAGCCCCAGCATTTT. The chain has TRBV10-2 and TRBJ1-5; 9 nucleotides match TRBD1. V was pared by 6 bases and J by 0 bases, with 3 bases of the junction left unmatched. The CDR3 consists of 15 residues. The germline CDR1 and CDR2 sequences are WSHSY and SAAADI.

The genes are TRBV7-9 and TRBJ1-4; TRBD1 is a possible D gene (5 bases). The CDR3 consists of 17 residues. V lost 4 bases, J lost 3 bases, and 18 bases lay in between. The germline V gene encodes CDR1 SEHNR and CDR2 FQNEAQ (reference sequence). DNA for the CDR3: TGTGCCAGCAGCTATAGCGGGCAGGGAGCGGCTAATGAAAAACTGTTTTTT. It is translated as CASSYSGQGAANEKLFF.